This paragraph reports one T cell receptor beta chain. The antigen remains unidentified. Germline V gives CDR1 LNHDA, CDR2 SQIVND (reference sequence). V lost 7 bases and J 2 bases, leaving 14 bases between the germline ends. The CDR3 has 14 residues. Pooling of second doses given at about 4 or about 12 weeks was done. This table comes from immunoSEQ multiplex PCR, and its TCRdb copy is limited to in-frame clones, with some not included. The profile shows about 70,000 clones, around 90% of them singletons. This entry belongs to a study of T cell responses to AZD1222 COVID-19 vaccine. Points from the study as a whole: An increase in Spike-specific TCR breadth and depth was observed after two AZD1222 doses. Spike-wide vaccine-associated CD4 TCRs dominated at 160-218 and 743-854. The donor cohort was predominantly white British with a female majority, and clonal diversity may have been underestimated.

This TCR derives from an adult who received the AZD1222 COVID-19 vaccine. This material consisted of peripheral blood, taken 28 days after the second AZD1222 dose. The chain is built from TRBV19 and TRBJ1-1; no clear D. The CDR3 sequence: CASTSSWGNTEAFF. The CDR3 DNA follows: TGTGCCAGTACCTCCTCCTGGGGAAACACTGAAGCTTTCTTT.